Below, one TCR beta chain is given with its context. This clone showed up just once. The specificity of this receptor is unknown. Within one base of it there is no much larger clone, and no base qualities were kept. The cohort consisted of more than 650 healthy bone marrow donors. Cohort members were all nominally healthy when sampled, although unrecorded immune exposures were likely present. The donor was CMV seronegative and was included in the group of over 300 seronegative cohort members. Each donor provided a peripheral blood sample, and peripheral blood mononuclear cells were used for TCR beta sequencing. The Qiagen DNeasy Blood Extraction Kit was used to extract genomic DNA from the blood cell samples. The sample belongs to a study of cytomegalovirus exposure and HLA in healthy donors (dated by TCRdb to between 2016 and 2019). About the full investigation: In an earlier analysis of some 550 of the donors, 250 to 350 Gb of sequence data and 100 million or so unique TCR beta sequences from roughly 200 million T cells were reported. An early release covering roughly 600 HLA-typed donors comprised about 300 gigabases of sequencing data and around 80 million unique TCR sequences. Among the roughly 390 genotyped donors, approximately 76% belonged to the genetic ancestry cluster associated with self-reported Caucasian donors. The aim of the study was to test whether cataloging public T cell receptors could identify signatures of past pathogen exposure. The study used immunosequencing to profile the T cell repertoires of about 670 subjects and linked those repertoires to cytomegalovirus serostatus. In addition to the first cohort of approximately 650 subjects, a separate validation cohort of some 120 different subjects was used. High-throughput TCR immunosequencing, statistical association of individual TCRs with disease status, and machine learning were combined to predict cytomegalovirus infection status. A later analysis re-examined previously published TCR beta repertoires from around 670 donors and added high-resolution HLA genotyping to investigate patterns of TCR occurrence. Rather than using new phenotypic data, the later analysis identified candidate immune exposures from TCR beta sequences and from how often those sequences occurred across donors. In an earlier analysis of 587 of the donors, high-throughput TCR beta sequencing was used to judge whether each TCR beta V gene segment behaved as functional or pseudogenic. Donor age, sex, ethnicity and CMV serostatus were compiled alongside the repertoire data. A later genetic analysis took genome-wide SNP genotypes for 398 of the 666 donors and used that subset as a discovery cohort. All discovery cohort repertoires had been generated on a single sequencing platform. Both class I and class II loci were covered by HLA typing, at four-digit resolution. Typing coverage varied by locus: roughly 629-630 donors for A, B, C, DRB1 and DQB1; roughly 560 for DQA1; about 590 for DPA1; approximately 490 for DPB1. A few DR-DQ haplotypes were treated as single units for association and clustering because of strong linkage in the cohort. On average, roughly 250,000 unique TCR beta nucleotide sequences were sequenced per donor among 398 genotyped donors of the cohort, with around 19% of those sequences being non-productive. The investigation overall reported the following: Only TCR beta chains were sequenced in this cohort, and the absence of alpha or paired-chain data limited detectable features. According to a later analysis, parvovirus B19, influenza, CMV and Epstein-Barr virus appeared linked to several top co-occurrence clusters. The presence/absence analyses assumed that sequencing depth was roughly uniform across donors, and that assumption may not be true. A total of fewer than 200 TCR beta chains were listed by the study as associated with cytomegalovirus. A later analysis associated some 17,000 TCR beta sequences with specific HLA alleles at a false discovery rate of 0.05. A later genetic analysis associated a missense DCLRE1C variant with V-gene and J-gene trimming of TCR beta chains, and an independent cohort replicated the association. In a later analysis, HLA-associated TCR beta chains were found to be more clonally expanded and to have lower generation probabilities than equally common non-associated chains. Compared with the roughly 710-donor mean, donors in an Asian-associated ancestry cluster had fewer N-insertions in productive TCRs, according to a later genetic analysis. In vitro tests confirmed that three of the cytomegalovirus-associated TCR beta chains recognize cytomegalovirus antigens. When HLA alleles, especially DR and DQ, strongly co-occurred, attributing TCR associations to individual alleles was difficult. In both the original and validation cohorts, the classifier was reported to diagnose cytomegalovirus status with high specificity and sensitivity. The authors suggested that the approach could potentially be generalized to other disease states and immunological phenotypes. The sequencing pipeline was judged likely to have produced a cluster of highly shared sequence variants as a technical artifact. Correlated functional status among segregating V segments might reflect linkage disequilibrium, but an unknown experimental factor could not be ruled out. A further reported finding was that TCR beta sequences accurately predicted the HLA-A and HLA-B alleles for most subjects in the first cohort. Some IMGT-functional V segments, including TRBV6-2 and TRBV6-3, could not be distinguished by the 87-base-pair reads and were therefore excluded. For the cohort, immune exposure information was limited to CMV serostatus. In an earlier analysis of over 550 of the donors, most TCR beta V segments were observed in productive rearrangements about 90% or about 30% of the time, broadly matching IMGT annotations. A later analysis found that most CMV-associated TCR beta chains appeared HLA-restricted, with HLA associations seemingly driven largely by CMV exposure. Because HLA typing was missing for some donors at each locus, association tests included only the typed subset. In a later analysis, the rate of TCR association differed among HLA loci, with DRB1 alleles having the most associated TCRs and HLA-C alleles having the fewest. Because counts were too low, seventeen rarely observed V segments, including chromosome 9 orphons, were excluded from the earlier analysis of 587 of the donors. Most TCR sequences were observed very rarely across donors, whereas some public TCRs were present in many individuals.

The method was the immunoSEQ multiplex PCR assay. The multiplex PCR relied on a mix of 60 forward primers for TCR Vbeta segments and 13 reverse primers for TCR Jbeta segments. A multiplex PCR assay on genomic DNA amplified the CDR3 region of rearranged TCR beta genes. The Illumina HiSeq System was used to sequence the amplified TCR beta libraries as 87-base-pair reads. The paper's data handling went like this. Across the 700 or so repertoires, a later analysis counted tens of millions of unique TCR beta chains, around 10 million of which were shared by at least two donors. A nearest-neighbor algorithm error-corrected the raw reads and collapsed the reads into unique sequences, merging closely related sequences to remove PCR and sequencing errors. To assign V, D and J gene segments, CDR3 sequences were aligned to IMGT reference sequences. For a sequence to be retained, a match of at least six nucleotides to both a V gene segment and a J gene segment was required. A rearrangement counted as productive if the CDR3 had no stop codons and remained in frame with V and J, and every other rearrangement counted as non-productive. Following IMGT convention, CDR3 was defined as the stretch from the second conserved V-encoded cysteine to the conserved J-encoded phenylalanine. Sequences without an unambiguous match to a single V gene segment were excluded from the earlier analysis of almost 600 of the donors. In an earlier analysis of some 590 of the donors, a V segment was called functional when productive rearrangements were above 56.7%, and segregating when the standard deviation between donors exceeded 5%. To diagnose cytomegalovirus status from the catalog of TCR beta chain sequences, a statistical classification framework was built. In a later analysis, V and J genes were assigned by comparing TCR nucleotide sequences against IMGT/GENE-DB human TR gene sequences. A later analysis assigned CDR3 sequences and most-parsimonious VDJ recombination scenarios with the TCRdist pipeline. In a later analysis, every TCR beta chain was defined by the combination of its CDR3 amino acid sequence and its V-gene family, and reads without a unique V-gene family were dropped. As a way to deal with suspected cross-contamination and a sequencing artifact, a later analysis dropped over 550 nucleotide sequences that were highly shared and had low generation probability. A later analysis calculated a clonal expansion index for each public chain from normalized within-repertoire ranks of inferred template counts. Generation probabilities in a later analysis came from a VDJ recombination model fitted to out-of-frame rearrangements, and those results were checked against IGoR. In a later analysis, TCR-TCR, TCR-HLA and TCR-CMV co-occurrence was scored with hypergeometric tests, and a repertoire-size bias correction was applied to TCR pairs. In a later analysis, false discovery rates were estimated by permuting HLA or CMV assignments 20 times. In a later analysis, co-occurring TCRs were grouped using DBSCAN, with TCRdist sequence similarity added in when clustering inside HLA-allele-positive subsets. Repertoires with fewer than 30,000 or more than 120,000 public chains, plus five repertoires with anomalous nucleotide sharing, were excluded from co-occurrence clustering. In its TCRdb copy, this immuneACCESS table keeps in-frame sequences only and misses some clones. Where compared with another copy, unresolved V genes explain less than half of these, and the others have no known cause. The V and J calls and clone size are taken from that table; D and trimming were inferred from the DNA. The sample has roughly 240,000 clones on record, more than 75% of them singletons. The ten largest clones capture 0.24% of the sample.

V is shortened by 2 bases, J by 7 bases, and the region joining them spans 14 bases. The CDR3 numbers 15 residues from cysteine through phenylalanine. CDR3 DNA only is kept here, 45 bases in frame from base 1. CDR1 and CDR2 were assigned from the germline V gene as MDHEN and SYDVKM. Sequencing was carried out using PBMCs. The chain is made from TRBV28 and TRBJ1-4; matching of 6 bases hints at TRBD1 as the D gene. The TCR comes from a girl aged 2 to 9 in good health and CMV-seronegative. In nucleotide form, the sequence is TGTGCCAGCAGTTTAGGGGGGGGCGGGAGTGAAAAACTGTTTTTT. Its protein is CASSLGGGGSEKLFF.